Shown below are 21 T cell receptor beta chains from a single sample sequenced in a study of tumor-infiltrating lymphocytes in localized non-small cell lung cancer. Data came from immunoSEQ multiplex PCR; TCRdb stores just in-frame clones and leaves some out. The sample includes around 25,000 clones, 55% to 75% seen only once; the top ten take 14% to 15%. The specimen sequenced was lung tumor tissue. These receptors came from a human donor with non-small cell lung cancer.

The chain carries TRBV4-3 and TRBJ2-3; 13 positions match TRBD2. V shed 8 bases, J shed 3 bases, and the junction held 11 bases outside the gene matches. The CDR3 extends over 17 amino acids. In germline, CDR1 is LGHNA, CDR2 YSLEER. In DNA form, the CDR3 reads TGCGCCAGCGGGACTGGACTAGCGGGAGATAGGACAGATACGCAGTATTTT. Protein: CASGTGLAGDRTDTQYF.

Judged by abundance, this clone is medium-sized. This chain links TRBV7-6 with TRBJ1-6; tentative D call: TRBD1 (5 bases). From germline, CDR1 is SGHVS and CDR2 FNYEAQ. The length of the CDR3 is 18 residues. V gave up 4 bases and J gave up 6 bases, with 22 bases separating them. CDR3: CASSSGMEGTAGNSPLHF. CDR3 bases: TGTGCCAGCAGCTCGGGGATGGAAGGGACCGCCGGTAATTCACCCCTCCACTTT.

The V gene is TRBV7-2, the J gene TRBJ2-7, with 8 bases fitting TRBD2. There are 14 residues in the CDR3. The V segment lost 4 bases and the J segment 1 base; nucleotides outside the gene matches: 3. Germline CDR1 SGHTA, CDR2 FQGNSA. The CDR3 coding sequence is TGTGCCAGCAGCTATTCGGGAGGGTCCTACGAGCAGTACTTC. Its protein is CASSYSGGSYEQYF.

CDR3 nucleotides: TGTGCCAGCGGGACTAGCGGGACCTACAATGAGCAGTTCTTC. It codes for CASGTSGTYNEQFF. V gene TRBV19 combines with J gene TRBJ2-1; 13 bases map to TRBD2. CDR1 and CDR2 (germline): LNHDA, SQIVND (reference sequence). V lost 9 bases, J lost 2 bases, and 1 base stayed unmatched. The CDR3 is made up of 14 amino acids.

This chain connects TRBV7-2 to TRBJ1-2; D unresolved. CDR1 SGHTA and CDR2 FQGNSA come from the germline V gene. Trimming took off 2 bases at V and 4 bases at J, with 14 bases between the two ends. The CDR3 length is 15 residues. CDR3 sequence (DNA): TGTGCCAGCAGCTTAAGTGGAGGAGGCGGCTATGGCTACACCTTC. Translating it yields CASSLSGGGGYGYTF.

The chain links TRBV27 to TRBJ1-2; weak D call: TRBD1 (5 bases). V was trimmed by 5 bases and J by 4 bases, leaving 20 bases between them. Germline V gene data show CDR1 as MNHEY and CDR2 as SMNVEV (reference sequence). This CDR3 is 16 amino acids long. This chain's CDR3 is CASSLFSAGTAYGYTF. Written as DNA, the CDR3 is TGTGCCAGCAGTCTATTTTCCGCCGGGACGGCCTATGGCTACACCTTC.

The chain employs TRBV5-5 and TRBJ2-1; D possibly uses TRBD1 or TRBD2 (6 bases each). Germline lookup yields CDR1 SGHKS and CDR2 YYEKEE (reference sequence). CDR3 length equals 16 residues. Trimming cost V 4 bases and J 0 bases, with 14 bases left between them. The CDR3 bases are TGTGCCAGCAGCAGAACGGGGGCGAGCTCCTACAATGAGCAGTTCTTC. This translates into CASSRTGASSYNEQFF.

By share of the sample, this clone is medium-sized. The chain carries TRBV6-1 and TRBJ1-2; TRBD1 might be the D (5 bases). CDR1 and CDR2 (germline): MNHNS, SASEGT. This CDR3 is 14 amino acids long. V lost 3 bases to trimming and J lost 4 bases, with 12 bases between them. In DNA form, the CDR3 reads TGTGCCAGCAGTGAGGGCAGGGATACCTATGGCTACACCTTC. As protein: CASSEGRDTYGYTF.

The CDR3 reads CASSFVDSPYNEQFF. In nucleotides, the CDR3 is TGTGCCAGCAGCTTTGTTGACAGTCCCTACAATGAGCAGTTCTTC. The rearrangement joins TRBV11-2 to TRBJ2-1; possible D gene TRBD1, 5 bases. Germline V gives CDR1 SGHAT, CDR2 FQNNGV. Trimming removed 3 bases at V and 2 bases at J, with 11 bases between. CDR3 length: 15 amino acids.

This chain uses TRBV4-2 with TRBJ2-5; 8 bases align to TRBD2. The CDR3 covers 15 residues. CDR1 and CDR2 from the germline V gene are LGHNA and YNFKEQ. The V segment lost 1 base and the J segment 4 bases; nucleotides outside the gene matches: 5. The CDR3 spells CASSQGPAGAETQYF. CDR3 in DNA: TGTGCCAGCAGCCAAGGTCCAGCGGGAGCAGAGACCCAGTACTTC.

V usage is TRBV7-9 and J usage is TRBJ2-7; possible D gene TRBD2, 5 bases. The germline CDR1 and CDR2 sequences are SEHNR and FQNEAQ (reference sequence). The CDR3 is 14 amino acids. Deletions cut 6 bases from V and 6 bases from J, with 18 bases between. In DNA, the CDR3 is TGTGCCAGCAGGGGATCTCGGATCGGGGTCGAGCAGTACTTC. Amino acids: CASRGSRIGVEQYF.

The chain is built from TRBV2 and TRBJ2-2, with 9 bases aligning to TRBD1. This CDR3 region has 15 residues. Germline V lookup: CDR1 SNHLY, CDR2 FYNNEI. Trimming took 3 bases from V and 5 from J; bases not matched to a gene: 4. DNA of the CDR3: TGTGCCAGCAGTGAGGGACAGGGTTGGACCGGGGAGCTGTTTTTT. This sequence encodes CASSEGQGWTGELFF.

This clone was recorded a few times. The chain recombines TRBV5-1 with TRBJ1-1; 7 bases line up with TRBD1. Trimming cost V 3 bases and J 0 bases; bases outside gene matches: 5. This CDR3 comprises 15 residues. Germline-derived CDR1 and CDR2 are SGHRS and YFSETQ. The CDR3 DNA reads as TGCGCCAGCAGCTATACGACAGGGCTGAACACTGAAGCTTTCTTT. As protein: CASSYTTGLNTEAFF. The whole variable domain, filled in from reference TRBV5-1 and TRBJ1-1, reads KAGVTQTPRYLIKTRGQQVTLSCSPISGHRSVSWYQQTPGQGLQFLFEYFSETQRNKGNFPGRFSGRQFSNSRSEMNVSTLELGDSALYLCASSYTTGLNTEAFFGQGTRLTVV.

In nucleotides, the CDR3 is TGTGCCACCAGCAGTGGACAGGGGGGATACGGCTACACCTTC. Translation gives CATSSGQGGYGYTF. The chain links TRBV15 to TRBJ1-2; TRBD1 matches 10 bases. Trimming at V came to 3 bases and at J to 8 bases, leaving 6 bases not matched to a gene. CDR3 size: 14 residues. CDR1 and CDR2 (germline): LNHNV, YYDKDF (reference sequence).

The chain recombines TRBV10-3 with TRBJ1-1; no definite D call. Germline assignment: CDR1 ENHRY and CDR2 SYGVKD. V was trimmed by 0 bases and J by 5 bases, leaving 10 bases between them. This CDR3 has 14 amino acids. CDR3 DNA sequence: TGTGCCATCAGTGAGTCGGGCCGCCGGACTGAAGCTTTCTTT. It codes for CAISESGRRTEAFF.

The chain employs TRBV9 and TRBJ2-1; 14 bases are a match to TRBD2. Germline trimming cut 3 bases from V and 7 bases from J; bases unmatched to any gene: 6. Looked up from germline, CDR1 is SGDLS and CDR2 is YYNGEE. CDR3 length equals 16 residues. CDR3 amino acids: CASSGLAGGVVNEQFF. The CDR3 DNA is TGTGCCAGCAGCGGACTAGCGGGAGGGGTGGTTAATGAGCAGTTCTTC.

This clone was detected only a few times. The genes are TRBV19 and TRBJ2-1, with 15 bases fitting TRBD2. Germline-derived CDR1 and CDR2 are LNHDA and SQIVND (reference sequence). CDR3 length equals 18 residues. The junction had 12 bases not matched to a gene; V was cut back by 8 bases and J by 4 bases. This chain's CDR3 is CASLNPGLAGGGYNEQFF. The CDR3 coding sequence is TGTGCCAGTCTAAACCCGGGACTAGCGGGAGGAGGGTACAATGAGCAGTTCTTC.

By share, this clone ranks as medium-sized. The chain has TRBV5-6 and TRBJ1-5; D may be TRBD1 (6 bases). With 2 bases removed from V and 1 base from J, the gap between germline ends came to 10 bases. The germline V gene encodes CDR1 SGHDT and CDR2 YYEEEE. There are 15 residues in the CDR3. The CDR3 DNA reads TGTGCCAGCAGCTTCGGACAGTCCAGCAATCAGCCCCAGCATTTT. Its translation: CASSFGQSSNQPQHF.

The CDR3, as DNA: TGTGCCAGCAGCTTAGAGTTCTCCTATGGCTACACCTTC. Protein sequence: CASSLEFSYGYTF. The chain carries TRBV7-2 and TRBJ1-2; D unresolved. V was cut by 1 base and J by 4 bases, with 7 bases left in between. The germline CDR1 and CDR2 sequences are SGHTA and FQGNSA. The CDR3 sequence is 13 residues long.

The chain is built from TRBV5-4 and TRBJ1-2, with no clear D. The V end lost 3 bases, the J end lost 4 bases, and 16 bases lay between the germline ends. The germline gives CDR1 SGHNT, CDR2 YYREEE (reference sequence). The CDR3 contains 15 residues. In nucleotides, the CDR3 is TGTGCCAGCAGCTCGGGCCTTATGGAATTCTATGGCTACACCTTC. It codes for CASSSGLMEFYGYTF.

This chain joins TRBV28 and TRBJ2-7; 7 positions agree with TRBD1. J gave up 4 bases and V 8 bases, and 2 bases lay outside the gene matches. CDR3 size: 11 residues. Germline V gives CDR1 MDHEN, CDR2 SYDVKM. CDR3 in DNA: TGTGCCAGCGGGACAGCATACGAGCAGTACTTC. This codes for CASGTAYEQYF.